These 9 T cell receptor beta chains share one sample of origin, sequenced in a study of blood T cells in healthy people across ages. Primed by a sample-barcoded 5' primer and a J-beta primer mix, a second PCR proceeded for about 7 to 11 cycles. In TCRdb, the 5' RACE reads were re-called with MiXCR into one record per CDR3 protein. The data hold some 860,000 distinct CDR3 sequences, with roughly three fifths observed a single time. The specimen was blood. Receptors originate from a middle-aged man in good health.

CDR3 in amino acids: CSVETGTRGTGELFF. CDR3 bases: TGCAGCGTTGAGACCGGGACTAGGGGTACCGGGGAGCTGTTTTTT. The chain links TRBV29-1 to TRBJ2-2; TRBD2 matches at 8 bases. Germline V lookup: CDR1 SQVTM, CDR2 ANQGSEA. After removal of 3 bases from V and 5 bases from J, the junction contained 8 bases not matched to a gene. The CDR3 sequence is 15 residues long.

This clonotype came up a few times. The chain uses TRBV9 and TRBJ2-7; D gene ambiguous. Germline assignment: CDR1 SGDLS and CDR2 YYNGEE. V lost 1 base to trimming and J lost 3 bases, with 14 bases between them. The CDR3 has 15 amino acids. CDR3 region: CASSVHSVLHYEQYF. As DNA, the CDR3 is TGTGCCAGCAGCGTACACAGCGTCCTCCACTACGAGCAGTACTTC.

Of note for this clonotype: One end of the junction fails to match germline, which may point to a read error. V usage is TRBV4-3 and J usage is TRBJ2-4; D might be TRBD2 (7 bases). Germline V lookup: CDR1 LGHNA, CDR2 YSLEER. The length of the CDR3 is 17 residues. The CDR3 is CASSQGTDRLAKSIQYF. Here the CDR3 DNA reads TGCGCCAGCAGCCAAGGGACAGACCGACTAGCCAAAAGCATTCAGTACTTC.

The chain uses TRBV4-3 and TRBJ2-1; TRBD2 agrees at 14 bases. The J segment lost 10 bases and the V segment lost 4 bases, leaving 15 bases of the junction unmatched. The CDR3 extends over 18 amino acids. CDR1 and CDR2 from the germline V gene are LGHNA and YSLEER. CDR3 in DNA: TGCGCCAGCAGCCCCCGACTAGCGGGAGGGCCAAACTCCTACGAGCAGTTCTTC. It is translated as CASSPRLAGGPNSYEQFF.

The chain combines TRBV20-1 with TRBJ2-1, with D tentatively TRBD2 (6 bases). Deletions cut 6 bases from V and 2 bases from J, with 14 bases between. Germline assignment: CDR1 DFQATT and CDR2 SNEGSKA (reference sequence). The CDR3 has 14 amino acids. CDR3 DNA sequence: TGCAGTGCCGTTAGCGGAGCTACCTACAATGAGCAGTTCTTC. Protein: CSAVSGATYNEQFF.

The chain employs TRBV3-1 and TRBJ1-2, with a weak D call TRBD1 (5 bases). The CDR3 loop spans 12 amino acids. Germline V gives CDR1 LGHDT, CDR2 YNNKEL (reference sequence). Between the trimmed V and J ends, which lost 4 bases and 8 bases, there was a span of 11 bases. Here the CDR3 DNA reads TGTGCCAGCAGCCCGAGGGACTGGGGCTACACCTTC. As protein: CASSPRDWGYTF.

This clonotype turned up a few times. The chain recombines TRBV13 with TRBJ1-2, with TRBD1 matching over 7 bases. This CDR3 spans 13 amino acids. The germline V gene encodes CDR1 PRHDT and CDR2 FYEKMQ (reference sequence). V lost 5 bases, J lost 6 bases, and 6 bases stayed unmatched. This CDR3 reads CASSQGQEDGYTF. CDR3 DNA sequence: TGTGCCAGCAGCCAAGGACAGGAGGATGGCTACACCTTC.

This clonotype was seen once. This rearrangement joins TRBV29-1 to TRBJ2-7; 9 bases align to TRBD1. Germline loops: CDR1 SQVTM, CDR2 ANQGSEA. The CDR3 runs to 14 residues. V lost 6 bases and J lost 4; bases outside the gene matches: 10. CDR3 DNA: TGCAGCGTCGCCCGGGGACAGGGTGCGTACGAGCAGTACTTC. Encoded protein: CSVARGQGAYEQYF.

This clonotype occurred a few times. V gene TRBV10-3 combines with J gene TRBJ2-7; the D gene is possibly TRBD2 (6 bases). The CDR3 spans 14 residues. Trimming left V 4 bases short and J 3 bases short, with 13 bases between. Germline V gene data show CDR1 as ENHRY and CDR2 as SYGVKD. The CDR3 spells CAISARGLNYEQYF. The CDR3 DNA reads TGTGCCATCAGTGCCCGGGGGTTAAACTACGAGCAGTACTTC.